These T cell receptor beta chains were read from a single sample in a study of shared clonotypes between healthy human individuals. Measured with immunoSEQ multiplex PCR; TCRdb has only the in-frame clones, and not every one. The sample holds about 1 million clones; approximately 80% are singletons and the top ten take approximately 0.5%. The sample comprised memory CD4+ T cells from PBMCs. These receptors originate from a young man in good health. Some clones in this sample may be carry-over from other donors' samples. The CDR3 runs from the conserved cysteine through the conserved F or W. The order of the fields is clone size, V gene, D gene, J gene, CDR3 DNA, CDR3 protein. A D gene is named only where the DNA matches it firmly. Clone size, where shown, is once, few, many, or a class for clones that have expanded.

.	TRBV11-2	.	TRBJ2-7	TGTGCCAGCAGCCCCCGGCTTGGAGCCCACGAGCAGTACTTC	CASSPRLGAHEQYF
.	TRBV29-1	.	TRBJ1-2	TGCAGCGTTGGGGCCGCCTCCTATGGCTACACCTTC	CSVGAASYGYTF
.	TRBV7-9	.	TRBJ1-2	TGTGCCAGCAGCGAGCAGAGGGGCTACACCTTC	CASSEQRGYTF
.	TRBV5-6	.	TRBJ2-5	TGTGCCAGCAGCGTACTAGGCGGGGAGACCCAGTACTTC	CASSVLGGETQYF
.	TRBV19	.	TRBJ2-2	TGTGCCAGTATGTCTGGAGTAGGGACCGGGGAGCTGTTTTTT	CASMSGVGTGELFF
.	TRBV27	TRBD2	TRBJ2-7	TGTGCCAGCAGTCCGCCGAGAGAGGCTAGCGGGTCCCACGAGCAGTACTTC	CASSPPREASGSHEQYF
.	TRBV2	.	TRBJ1-1	TGTGCCAGCAGTAACAACCTCAACACTGAAGCTTTCTTT	CASSNNLNTEAFF
.	TRBV2	.	TRBJ1-4	TGTGCCAGCAGTGGTAGGGGAGAACTTTGGCATGAAAAACTGTTTTTT	CASSGRGELWHEKLFF
few	TRBV15	TRBD1	TRBJ1-2	TGTGCCACCAGCGAGACAGGGTTCGGCTACACCTTC	CATSETGFGYTF
.	TRBV29-1	.	TRBJ2-1	TGCAGCGTTGAATCGGGGATCGATGAGCAGTTCTTC	CSVESGIDEQFF
.	TRBV7-9	.	TRBJ1-2	TGTGCCAGCAGCTTAGCGGCAGACTCTCTCACCTTC	CASSLAADSLTF
.	TRBV5-1	.	TRBJ2-3	TGCGCCAGCAGCTTGATCCTAGCAGATACGCAGTATTTT	CASSLILADTQYF
.	TRBV2	TRBD1	TRBJ1-1	TGTGCCAGCAGTGAGCTGGGACAGGGGAACACTGAAGCTTTCTTT	CASSELGQGNTEAFF
.	TRBV15	.	TRBJ1-2	TGTGCCACCAGCAGAGATACAGGGAGATATGGCTACACCTTC	CATSRDTGRYGYTF
.	TRBV6-4	.	TRBJ2-5	TGTGCCAGCACCCGCCTAGACCGGGGCGAGACCCAGTACTTC	CASTRLDRGETQYF
.	TRBV5-5	.	TRBJ1-5	TGTGCCAGCAGCTTGGCGGGTGGGATCAATCAGCCCCAGCATTTT	CASSLAGGINQPQHF
few	TRBV14	.	TRBJ2-2	TGTGCCAGCAGCCAAGATGTGGGACGCGGGGAGCTGTTTTTT	CASSQDVGRGELFF
.	TRBV5-1	.	TRBJ1-2	TGCGCCAGCAGCTTGGGTCCAGGGGAATCTGGCTACACCTTC	CASSLGPGESGYTF
.	TRBV5-1	TRBD1	TRBJ1-4	TGCGCCAGCGGACCAGGGGGCATAAATGAAAAACTGTTTTTT	CASGPGGINEKLFF
few	TRBV18	TRBD1	TRBJ1-3	TGTGCCAGCTCACCGACCCAGACAGGGGGTGGAAACACCATATATTTT	CASSPTQTGGGNTIYF
.	TRBV5-4	.	TRBJ2-1	TGTGCCAGCAGCCCTAAATCGGGGGCACCGCATGAGCAGTTCTTC	CASSPKSGAPHEQFF
few	TRBV5-1	TRBD1	TRBJ1-4	TGCGCCAGCAGCCCGGGACAGCTTAATGAAAAACTGTTTTTT	CASSPGQLNEKLFF
.	TRBV6-6	.	TRBJ2-7	TGTGCCAGCACCGAGAGGGCTGGAAGCTCCTACGAGCAGTACTTC	CASTERAGSSYEQYF
.	TRBV7-3	TRBD2	TRBJ2-5	TGTGCCAGCAGCCAGTCAGGGACTAGCGGTGAGACCCAGTACTTC	CASSQSGTSGETQYF
.	TRBV18	TRBD2	TRBJ2-7	TGTGCCAGCTCACCATACGGCGGGAGAGGTTACGAGCAGTACTTC	CASSPYGGRGYEQYF
few	TRBV11-1	.	TRBJ1-1	TGTGCCAGCAGGGAGTTTGCTGAAGCTTTCTTT	CASREFAEAFF
.	TRBV5-4	.	TRBJ2-5	TGTGCCAGCAGCTTGACTACCCGGGAGACCCAGTACTTC	CASSLTTRETQYF
.	TRBV29-1	.	TRBJ2-1	TGCAGCGTTCTCTGGAGGAGCTCCTACAATGAGCAGTTCTTC	CSVLWRSSYNEQFF
many	TRBV5-1	TRBD1	TRBJ1-2	TGCGCCAGCAGCCCCGACAGGGCTGATGGCTACACCTTC	CASSPDRADGYTF
.	TRBV18	.	TRBJ1-1	TGTGCCAGCTCACCCACGTGGAACACTGAAGCTTTCTTT	CASSPTWNTEAFF
.	TRBV7-6	.	TRBJ2-2	TGTGCCAGCAGCTCAACTAGAACCGGGGAGCTGTTTTTT	CASSSTRTGELFF
.	TRBV18	.	TRBJ2-5	TGTGCCAGCTCGCCTTCCGTGGGGGGAGAGACCCAGTACTTC	CASSPSVGGETQYF
.	TRBV5-3	.	TRBJ1-2	TGTGCCAGCAGGGATAGAGCGGGAAGAAGCTATGGCTACACCTTC	CASRDRAGRSYGYTF
.	TRBV4-1	.	TRBJ2-3	TGCGCCAGCACCGAATTATTTGGAGATACGCAGTATTTT	CASTELFGDTQYF